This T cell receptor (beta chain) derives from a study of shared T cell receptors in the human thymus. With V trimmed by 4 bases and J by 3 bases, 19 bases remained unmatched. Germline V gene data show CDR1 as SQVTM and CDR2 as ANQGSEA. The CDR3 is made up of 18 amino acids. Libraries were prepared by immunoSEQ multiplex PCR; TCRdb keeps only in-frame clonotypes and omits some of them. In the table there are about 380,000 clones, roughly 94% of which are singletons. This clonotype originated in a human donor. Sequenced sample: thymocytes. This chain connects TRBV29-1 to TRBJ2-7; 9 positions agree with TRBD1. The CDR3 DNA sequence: TGCAGCGTTGTTACTCCCCACACACTTGGGACAGGGATCTACGAGCAGTACTTC. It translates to CSVVTPHTLGTGIYEQYF.